The 25 T cell receptor beta chains presented below share a single source sample, sequenced in a study of blood T cell repertoires in COVID-19. The method was immunoSEQ multiplex PCR; TCRdb's version includes in-frame clones alone and lacks a portion of them. The table includes about 170,000 clones, just under 85% detected once. Sequenced material: peripheral blood. The receptors originated from a man aged 40-50 years who had recovered from COVID-19.

This rearrangement joins TRBV7-9 to TRBJ2-7, with 9 bases that match TRBD1. With 5 bases clipped from V and 4 bases from J, the junction kept 15 bases outside the gene matches. CDR3 size: 17 residues. CDR1 is SEHNR, CDR2 FQNEAQ, per germline (reference sequence). CDR3 residues: CASSATGGLAGSYEQYF. Written as DNA, the CDR3 is TGTGCCAGCAGCGCAACAGGGGGCTTGGCGGGATCGTACGAGCAGTACTTC.

The chain combines TRBV10-3 with TRBJ2-7; D is uncertain. V gave up 7 bases and J gave up 2 bases, with 15 bases separating them. Per the germline V gene, CDR1 is ENHRY and CDR2 is SYGVKD. The CDR3 runs to 14 residues. For the CDR3, the DNA is TGTGCCATCAAGTTGGAGAAACCCCCCTACGAGCAGTACTTC. Residues: CAIKLEKPPYEQYF.

The V gene is TRBV19, the J gene TRBJ2-3; D is unclear. Trimming pared 10 bases from V and 3 bases from J, leaving 20 bases between. The germline V gene encodes CDR1 LNHDA and CDR2 SQIVND (reference sequence). This CDR3 contains 15 residues. CDR3 protein: CANVQSTRSTDTQYF. CDR3 in DNA: TGTGCCAATGTGCAGTCTACCCGGAGTACAGATACGCAGTATTTT.

In this sample, this clone turned up a few times. V and J are TRBV4-3 and TRBJ1-1, with D perhaps matching TRBD1 (6 bases). The CDR3 runs 16 residues. V dropped 3 bases and J dropped 0 bases, with 14 bases sitting between them. In germline, CDR1 is LGHNA, CDR2 YSLEER. CDR3 DNA sequence: TGCGCCAGCAGCCAGACTCCGGGACAAATGAACACTGAAGCTTTCTTT. Translating it yields CASSQTPGQMNTEAFF.

This chain uses TRBV5-4 with TRBJ2-1; 11 bases line up with TRBD2. The germline gives CDR1 SGHNT, CDR2 YYREEE (reference sequence). The CDR3 contains 15 residues. After removal of 0 bases from V and 15 bases from J, the junction contained 11 bases not matched to a gene. Written as DNA, the CDR3 is TGTGCCAGCAGCTTGGTCGGGACTAGCGGTGGCATGGGGTTCTTC. It is translated as CASSLVGTSGGMGFF.

Written as DNA, the CDR3 is TGTGCCAGCAGCTCCCGGGCCAGTGAGCGGTATGGCTACACCTTC. This translates into CASSSRASERYGYTF. The rearrangement links TRBV7-9 to TRBJ1-2; no clear D. Germline V gene sequence: CDR1 SEHNR, CDR2 FQNEAQ (reference sequence). Trimming took 4 bases from V and 5 from J, leaving 17 bases between them. This CDR3 spans 15 amino acids.

The chain employs TRBV10-1 and TRBJ2-6; 9 bases are shared with TRBD1. The V and J ends lost 6 bases and 0 bases, in that order; junction bases with no gene match: 18. The CDR3 runs to 21 residues. The germline gives CDR1 WNHNN, CDR2 SYGVQD (reference sequence). The CDR3 reads CASSPAQGANPYCSGANVLTF. The CDR3 nucleotides read TGCGCCAGCAGCCCCGCACAGGGGGCGAATCCCTATTGCTCTGGGGCCAACGTCCTGACTTTC.

This clone turned up a few times. This rearrangement joins TRBV5-4 to TRBJ2-7; 11 bases agree with TRBD1. This CDR3 is 14 amino acids long. Germline V gene lookup returns CDR1 SGHNT and CDR2 YYREEE (reference sequence). V gave up 5 bases and J gave up 3 bases; unmatched junction bases: 4. The CDR3 here is CASRMGQGDYEQYF. DNA of the CDR3: TGTGCCAGCAGAATGGGACAGGGGGACTACGAGCAGTACTTC.

The sample holds one count of this clone. The chain links TRBV28 to TRBJ2-5; D possibly corresponds to TRBD1 (5 bases). The V gene lost 10 bases and the J gene lost 3 bases, with 15 bases spanning the gap. This CDR3 has 13 amino acids. Germline lookup yields CDR1 MDHEN and CDR2 SYDVKM. The CDR3 region has the DNA TGTGCCATCAGGGCGGATGAAGAAGAGACCCAGTACTTC. Amino acids: CAIRADEEETQYF.

V is TRBV27 and J is TRBJ2-7; TRBD1 matches at 8 bases. V lost 8 bases to trimming and J lost 1 base; unmatched junction nucleotides: 4. Per the germline V gene, CDR1 is MNHEY and CDR2 is SMNVEV (reference sequence). There are 13 residues in the CDR3. The CDR3 region has the DNA TGTGCCAGCGGGCAGGGGGCGTCCTACGAGCAGTACTTC. It specifies CASGQGASYEQYF.

The rearrangement joins TRBV6-2 or TRBV6-3 to TRBJ2-1, with 15 bases that match TRBD2. The J segment lost 3 bases and the V segment lost 8 bases, leaving 14 bases of the junction unmatched. The germline CDR1 and CDR2 sequences are MNHEY and SVGEGT. The CDR3 has 19 residues. DNA for the CDR3: TGTGCCAGCGGCCCGCAATCCGGGACTAGCGGGGGGAACTACAATGAGCAGTTCTTC. Amino acid sequence: CASGPQSGTSGGNYNEQFF.

The J gene is TRBJ2-2, the V gene TRBV16, with no clear D. V lost 6 bases, J lost 4 bases, and 9 bases lay in between. Germline V lookup: CDR1 KGHSY, CDR2 FQNENV. This CDR3 has 13 amino acids. CDR3 region: CASRLTSTGELFF. DNA for the CDR3: TGTGCCAGCAGACTAACATCCACCGGGGAGCTGTTTTTT.

The V and J genes are TRBV28 and TRBJ1-2; D is undetermined. CDR1 is MDHEN and CDR2 is SYDVKM in the germline V gene. The ends were cut back, 4 bases at V and 3 bases at J, with 30 bases in the middle. There are 20 residues in the CDR3. This CDR3 reads CASSSPLGSPGQIIDYGYTF. As DNA, the CDR3 is TGTGCCAGCAGTTCCCCGCTAGGGAGCCCAGGTCAGATAATCGACTATGGCTACACCTTC.

This chain joins TRBV6-2 or TRBV6-3 and TRBJ2-7; D call uncertain. This CDR3 is built from 15 residues. Trimming took 6 bases from V and 3 from J, leaving 18 bases between them. Germline CDR1 is MNHEY and CDR2 is SVGEGT. The CDR3 sequence: CASSLNPPTNYEQYF. The CDR3 region has the DNA TGTGCCAGCAGCCTGAACCCACCCACAAACTACGAGCAGTACTTC.

This clone came up once. The gene calls are TRBV5-6 and TRBJ2-5; 11 bases line up with TRBD2. This CDR3 has 15 amino acids. After removal of 7 bases from V and 1 base from J, the junction contained 6 bases not matched to a gene. Per the germline V gene, CDR1 is SGHDT and CDR2 is YYEEEE. CDR3 coding DNA: TGTGCCAGCCTCGATAGCGGGGGGGCCCAAGAGACCCAGTACTTC. Its protein product is CASLDSGGAQETQYF.

The chain combines TRBV5-4 with TRBJ2-1; 11 bases align to TRBD2. The CDR3 is made up of 16 amino acids. The ends lost 1 base at V and 4 bases at J; junction bases unmatched: 4. Germline V gene data show CDR1 as SGHNT and CDR2 as YYREEE (reference sequence). The CDR3 spells CASSLLAGGNYNEQFF. The CDR3 bases are TGTGCCAGCAGCTTGTTAGCGGGGGGGAATTACAATGAGCAGTTCTTC.

The chain employs TRBV18 and TRBJ1-2; D not certain. The CDR3 is 16 residues long. V was trimmed by 3 bases and J by 0 bases, leaving 14 bases between them. Per the germline V gene, CDR1 is KGHSH and CDR2 is LQKENI. CDR3: CASSPGLTTANYGYTF. The CDR3 nucleotides are TGTGCCAGCTCACCGGGTTTAACAACAGCTAACTATGGCTACACCTTC.

The chain carries TRBV5-6 and TRBJ2-7; D ambiguous. V shed 0 bases and J shed 9 bases, with 13 bases lying between them. There are 13 residues in the CDR3. The germline gives CDR1 SGHDT, CDR2 YYEEEE. The CDR3 nucleotides are TGTGCCAGCAGCTTGGATTATGACTCCCGGCAGTACTTC. It yields the protein CASSLDYDSRQYF.

The CDR3 DNA follows: TGTGCCAGCGGCCAAGAAGTTAATGAAAAACTGTTTTTT. It translates to CASGQEVNEKLFF. This chain uses TRBV10-3 with TRBJ1-4; no reliable D call. This CDR3 is built from 13 residues. Germline values: CDR1 ENHRY, CDR2 SYGVKD. Trimming took 10 bases from V and 4 from J, leaving 13 bases between them.

The gene calls are TRBV29-1 and TRBJ2-7; 7 bases line up with TRBD1. The CDR3 covers 11 residues. Germline V CDR1 and CDR2: SQVTM, ANQGSEA. Unmatched junction bases numbered 4, after V lost 8 bases and J lost 3 bases. Here the CDR3 reads CSTRDSYEQYF. The CDR3 DNA is TGCAGCACCCGGGACAGCTACGAGCAGTACTTC.

The chain couples TRBV4-2 to TRBJ1-2; possibly TRBD1 for D (6 bases). This CDR3 contains 16 residues. V was shortened by 0 bases and J by 4 bases, with 15 bases between the two germline ends. The germline gives CDR1 LGHNA, CDR2 YNFKEQ. CDR3 loop: CASSQDSEGGAYGYTF. CDR3 DNA: TGTGCCAGCAGCCAAGATTCCGAAGGGGGAGCCTATGGCTACACCTTC.

The V call is TRBV29-1, the J call TRBJ2-2, with 7 bases matching TRBD2. The germline gives CDR1 SQVTM, CDR2 ANQGSEA. V lost 6 bases, J lost 0 bases, and 4 bases stayed unmatched. CDR3 length equals 14 residues. CDR3 in DNA: TGCAGCGTCGCTAGCGGCTCGAACACCGGGGAGCTGTTTTTT. Translation: CSVASGSNTGELFF.

The rearrangement joins TRBV7-2 to TRBJ1-2, with D possibly TRBD1 on 5 matching bases. This CDR3 comprises 13 residues. CDR1 and CDR2 (germline): SGHTA, FQGNSA. V lost 0 bases and J 8 bases, leaving 10 bases between the germline ends. CDR3 bases: TGTGCCAGCAGCTTAGCAGGGGATGGAGGCTACACCTTC. It specifies CASSLAGDGGYTF.

CDR3 nucleotide sequence: TGTGCCAGCAGCACCTTTCGGGGGGCGCCGTACTTC. It is translated as CASSTFRGAPYF. The chain carries TRBV11-2 and TRBJ2-7, with D possibly matching TRBD2 (7 bases). V was pared by 5 bases and J by 12 bases, with 17 bases between. The CDR3 totals 12 residues. Looked up from germline, CDR1 is SGHAT and CDR2 is FQNNGV.

The chain combines TRBV9 with TRBJ1-2, with unresolved D. Germline V gives CDR1 SGDLS, CDR2 YYNGEE. V shed 0 bases and J shed 4 bases, with 10 bases lying between them. CDR3 length: 14 residues. The CDR3 nucleotides read TGTGCCAGCAGCGTAGAGGCGGGTGGCTATGGCTACACCTTC. This codes for CASSVEAGGYGYTF.